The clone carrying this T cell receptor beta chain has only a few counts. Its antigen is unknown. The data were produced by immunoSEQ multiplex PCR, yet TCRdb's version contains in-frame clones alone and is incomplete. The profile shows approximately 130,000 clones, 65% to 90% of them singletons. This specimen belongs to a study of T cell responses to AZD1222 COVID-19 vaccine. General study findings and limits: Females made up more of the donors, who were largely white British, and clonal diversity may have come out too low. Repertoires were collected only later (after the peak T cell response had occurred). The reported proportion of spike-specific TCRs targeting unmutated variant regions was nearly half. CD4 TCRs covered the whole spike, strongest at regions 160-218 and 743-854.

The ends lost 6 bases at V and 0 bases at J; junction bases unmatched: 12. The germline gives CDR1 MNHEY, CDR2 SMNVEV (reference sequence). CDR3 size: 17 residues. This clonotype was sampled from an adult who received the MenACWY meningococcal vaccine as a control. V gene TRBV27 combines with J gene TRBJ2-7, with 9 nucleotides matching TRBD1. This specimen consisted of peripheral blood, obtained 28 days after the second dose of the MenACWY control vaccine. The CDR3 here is CASSRGQGQGYSYEQYF. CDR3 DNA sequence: TGTGCCAGCAGCAGGGGGCAGGGACAGGGATACTCCTACGAGCAGTACTTC.